These 19 T cell receptor beta chains were all obtained from the same sample, sequenced in a study of T cell changes during pregnancy in multiple sclerosis. Produced via immunoSEQ multiplex PCR; TCRdb's table is partial and in-frame only. The sample records around 110,000 clones, approximately 90% being singletons. The source material was peripheral blood, sampled after pregnancy. The source of these receptors is a female donor with multiple sclerosis, enrolled in a pregnancy study.

This clone was seen just once. The gene calls are TRBV15 and TRBJ2-2; unclear D gene. CDR1 and CDR2 (germline): LNHNV, YYDKDF (reference sequence). This CDR3 is 14 amino acids long. V was trimmed by 5 bases and J by 2 bases, leaving 9 bases between them. This chain's CDR3 is CATSLEPNTGELFF. CDR3 coding DNA: TGTGCCACCAGCCTTGAGCCTAACACCGGGGAGCTGTTTTTT.

The rearrangement uses TRBV5-4 and TRBJ2-1; D not resolved. Germline V gene data show CDR1 as SGHNT and CDR2 as YYREEE (reference sequence). V lost 5 bases, J lost 0 bases, and 9 bases lay in between. This CDR3 comprises 14 residues. The CDR3 spells CASRPGSSYNEQFF. The CDR3 DNA reads TGTGCCAGCAGACCCGGGTCCTCCTACAATGAGCAGTTCTTC. The full variable domain, its missing parts supplied by reference TRBV5-4 and TRBJ2-1, is ETGVTQSPTHLIKTRGQQVTLRCSSQSGHNTVSWYQQALGQGPQFIFQYYREEENGRGNFPPRFSGLQFPNYSSELNVNALELDDSALYLCASRPGSSYNEQFFGPGTRLTVL.

V gene TRBV5-1 combines with J gene TRBJ2-2, with 11 bases aligning to TRBD1. In germline, CDR1 is SGHRS, CDR2 YFSETQ. The CDR3 length is 17 residues. After removal of 0 bases from V and 4 bases from J, the junction contained 5 bases not matched to a gene. CDR3 amino acids: CASSLAGTGGSTGELFF. CDR3 sequence (DNA): TGCGCCAGCAGCTTGGCCGGGACAGGGGGATCCACCGGGGAGCTGTTTTTT.

The DNA of the CDR3 is TGTGCCAGCAGCTTGGGACAGGGAGACACCATATATTTT. The encoded protein is CASSLGQGDTIYF. The chain carries TRBV5-6 and TRBJ1-3; TRBD1 aligns across 7 bases. This CDR3 contains 13 residues. V lost 0 bases to trimming and J lost 8 bases; unmatched junction nucleotides: 2. The germline gives CDR1 SGHDT, CDR2 YYEEEE.

The chain couples TRBV27 to TRBJ2-7, with TRBD1 as a possible D gene (6 bases). V lost 5 bases to trimming and J lost 2 bases, with 13 bases between them. CDR1 MNHEY and CDR2 SMNVEV come from the germline V gene (reference sequence). The CDR3 spans 14 residues. The CDR3 protein is CASSPQQGTYEQYF. The CDR3 region has the DNA TGTGCCAGCAGTCCGCAACAGGGTACCTACGAGCAGTACTTC.

The chain combines TRBV4-2 with TRBJ1-5; TRBD1 aligns across 7 bases. This CDR3 region has 17 residues. Looked up from germline, CDR1 is LGHNA and CDR2 is YNFKEQ. With 4 bases clipped from V and 2 bases from J, the junction kept 11 bases outside the gene matches. The CDR3 sequence: CASSPSTRGPGNQPQHF. The CDR3, as DNA: TGTGCCAGCAGCCCGTCCACAAGGGGGCCGGGCAATCAGCCCCAGCATTTT.

With regard to this clone: One end of the junction is discordant with germline, which a read error may explain. The V gene is TRBV6-9, the J gene TRBJ1-5, with TRBD1 matching over 8 bases. In germline, CDR1 is MNHGY, CDR2 SVAAGI. This CDR3 contains 15 residues. The CDR3 DNA is TGTGCCACCAGTTCCCCCGACAGGGGAAATCAGCCCCAGCATTTT. Its translation is CATSSPDRGNQPQHF.

V gene TRBV7-2 combines with J gene TRBJ1-1; a weak D match, TRBD1 (5 bases). V lost 6 bases to trimming and J lost 4 bases, with 12 bases between them. The germline V gene has CDR1 SGHTA and CDR2 FQGNSA. The CDR3 covers 13 residues. The CDR3 spells CASSAGSGTEAFF. In DNA, the CDR3 is TGTGCCAGCAGTGCAGGGTCGGGCACTGAAGCTTTCTTT.

This clone showed up just once. This chain joins TRBV14 and TRBJ2-7; 9 bases are a match to TRBD2. The CDR3 totals 17 residues. Germline CDR1 is SGHDN and CDR2 is FVKESK. V trimming: 1 base; J trimming: 0 bases; junction bases outside the gene matches: 7. CDR3 region: CASSQALLAGISYEQYF. The CDR3 region has the DNA TGTGCCAGCAGCCAAGCCCTCCTAGCGGGGATCTCCTACGAGCAGTACTTC.

V usage is TRBV5-1 and J usage is TRBJ2-3; the D gene is possibly TRBD1 (6 bases). The CDR3 runs 16 residues. Trimming took off 1 base at V and 4 bases at J, with 16 bases between the two ends. Germline loops: CDR1 SGHRS, CDR2 YFSETQ. The CDR3 here is CASSLRGKPVADTQYF. Here the CDR3 DNA reads TGCGCCAGCAGCTTGAGGGGGAAACCGGTTGCAGATACGCAGTATTTT.

The CDR3 coding sequence is TGTGCCAGTACCAAAAACATCGGACAAGGCCCCATAGGCTACACCTTC. Its translation: CASTKNIGQGPIGYTF. The rearrangement links TRBV19 to TRBJ1-2; perhaps TRBD1 as D (5 bases). With 7 bases removed from V and 8 bases from J, the gap between germline ends came to 26 bases. CDR1 is LNHDA and CDR2 is SQIVND in the germline V gene (reference sequence). The CDR3 has 16 amino acids.

The gene calls are TRBV9 and TRBJ2-2, with a possible D match to TRBD1 (7 bases). The CDR3 is 14 residues long. Germline V gene sequence: CDR1 SGDLS, CDR2 YYNGEE. V lost 4 bases, J lost 5 bases, and 12 bases lay in between. Here the CDR3 reads CASSQGGATGELFF. The CDR3, as DNA: TGTGCCAGCAGCCAGGGGGGAGCGACCGGGGAGCTGTTTTTT.

This clone came up once. This chain links TRBV6-5 with TRBJ2-6; no reliable D call. The CDR3 contains 16 residues. Germline V lookup: CDR1 MNHEY, CDR2 SVGAGI. The ends were cut back, 0 bases at V and 0 bases at J, with 6 bases in the middle. The CDR3 spells CASSYSRSSGANVLTF. The CDR3 bases are TGTGCCAGCAGTTACTCACGGAGCTCTGGGGCCAACGTCCTGACTTTC.

The chain combines TRBV25-1 with TRBJ2-4; D may be TRBD1 (5 bases). V was shortened by 4 bases and J by 3 bases, with 13 bases between the two germline ends. Germline CDR1 and CDR2: MGHDK and SYGVNS. The CDR3 spans 15 residues. In DNA, the CDR3 is TGTGCCAGCAGTGCCCATAAAGGGGACAAAAACATTCAGTACTTC. Its translation: CASSAHKGDKNIQYF.

The chain combines TRBV21-1 with TRBJ2-7; the D call TRBD1 from the table was never checked on the DNA. TRBV21-1 is labeled a pseudogene. This CDR3 has 17 residues. The CDR3 DNA is TGTGCCAGCAGCAAACTTCGGGGACACCCCTCCTCCTACGAGCAGTACTTC. As protein: CASSKLRGHPSSYEQYF.

In DNA, the CDR3 is TGCGCCAGCAGCTTGTCTCGGCTAGCGGGGGACTACGAGCAGTACTTC. It is translated as CASSLSRLAGDYEQYF. V is TRBV5-1 and J is TRBJ2-7; 10 bases are a match to TRBD2. This CDR3 region has 16 residues. V lost 1 base and J lost 3; bases outside the gene matches: 7. The germline CDR1 and CDR2 sequences are SGHRS and YFSETQ.

This clone was counted once. The V call is TRBV6-5, the J call TRBJ1-3, with 8 bases lining up with TRBD1. CDR1 and CDR2 from the germline V gene are MNHEY and SVGAGI. This CDR3 contains 14 residues. V lost 4 bases to trimming and J lost 4 bases; unmatched junction nucleotides: 3. CDR3 protein: CASSSGTGGNTIYF. The DNA for the CDR3 is TGTGCCAGCAGTTCCGGGACAGGAGGAAACACCATATATTTT.

This chain uses TRBV15 with TRBJ1-5; no definite D call. CDR3 length equals 14 residues. Looked up from germline, CDR1 is LNHNV and CDR2 is YYDKDF (reference sequence). V was shortened by 0 bases and J by 4 bases, with 7 bases between the two germline ends. The CDR3 DNA is TGTGCCACCAGCAGAGATTTTGCGAATCAGCCCCAGCATTTT. This codes for CATSRDFANQPQHF.

The rearrangement joins TRBV18 to TRBJ2-2; the D is unclear. Trimming removed 3 bases at V and 3 bases at J, with 14 bases between. The CDR3 spans 16 residues. CDR1 and CDR2 from the germline V gene are KGHSH and LQKENI. The CDR3 is CASSPRPSPDTGELFF. For the CDR3, the DNA is TGTGCCAGCTCACCCCGTCCTTCCCCGGACACCGGGGAGCTGTTTTTT.